This TCR beta chain is from a study of T cell changes during pregnancy in multiple sclerosis. Profiled with immunoSEQ multiplex PCR; TCRdb holds only in-frame clones, not every one. Of some 71,000 clones listed, 92% are singletons. This CDR3 region has 13 residues. V was pared by 4 bases and J by 7 bases, with 8 bases of the junction left unmatched. From germline, CDR1 is SQVTM and CDR2 ANQGSEA. The sample consisted of peripheral blood, taken after pregnancy. The receptor comes from a female donor with multiple sclerosis, enrolled in a pregnancy study. The rearrangement uses TRBV29-1 and TRBJ1-1; 8 nucleotides agree with TRBD1. CDR3 in amino acids: CSVVDRVGFEAFF. The CDR3 DNA reads as TGCAGCGTTGTGGACAGGGTAGGATTTGAAGCTTTCTTT.